The sequence of this T cell receptor beta chain was determined in a study of blood T cell repertoires in COVID-19 (TCRdb year 2020). Concerning the study at large: Samples covering the acute and convalescent phases of COVID-19 were provided by collaborators in the United States, Italy and Spain. The samples were drawn from two sources: the first 160 participants of the ongoing ImmuneRACE study, and 1,000 to 1,500 subjects contributed by 6 global collaborators. The prospective study material was composed of cDNA or gDNA derived from T cells, B-cell-depleted T cells, or PBMCs. Nearly every sample came with metadata listing a de-identified subject ID, COVID-19 status, age in years and sex. HLA class I and class II types, where available, came from metadata supplied by the sample provider rather than from assay-based typing. A freely available public database, intended as a resource for researchers studying the immune response to SARS-CoV-2, is where the repertoires were released. Deeply sampled blood TCRbeta repertoires from subjects exposed to, actively infected with, or recovered from COVID-19 were included in the dataset.

Including the terminal cysteine and phenylalanine, the CDR3 comprises 13 residues. Only CDR3 DNA is held: 39 bases, read in frame from base 1. Relative to germline, V is 0 bases shorter and J is 7 bases shorter, with 7 bases between their ends. For CDR1 and CDR2, the germline V gene (reference sequence) lists LNHDA and SQIVND. Collaborating institutions collected whole blood in K2EDTA tubes following their own protocols. For TCRbeta analysis, collaborator samples were shipped as frozen whole blood, as isolated PBMCs, or as DNA extracted from either sample type. Paper-wide results and their limitations: How much clinical and demographic metadata was included differed by source and by participant, and the metadata was provided uncurated.

Turning to this clone: What antigen it recognizes has not been identified. Base qualities are not recorded, but no much larger clone differs from it by a single base.

The immunoSEQ Assay, a bias-controlled multiplex PCR, was used to amplify TCRbeta CDR3 regions from genomic DNA. The original pipeline was this. The number of nucleated cells in each sample was estimated by amplification of reference gene primers within the assay. Sequence reads were collapsed and filtered to measure the absolute abundance of every unique TCRbeta CDR3 rearrangement. For each sample, productive Simpson clonality was calculated by taking the square root of Simpson's diversity index across productive rearrangements. In TCRdb, the immuneACCESS table is reduced to in-frame sequences with V and J assigned. These tables do not hold every clone; where another copy was compared, an unresolved V gene accounts for under half, and the others remain unexplained. V, J and clone size are taken as reported in that table, and D and trimming were inferred from the DNA itself. The table for this sample lists around 59,000 clones; 88% of them were counted only once. Clones ranked in the top ten supply 4% to 5.5% of the sample.

The sequence came from a man in his sixties with acute or convalescent COVID-19. The chain couples TRBV19 to TRBJ2-1, with the D gene call left open. The sample comprised peripheral blood. The CDR3 amino acid sequence is: CASSIDLENEQFF. The DNA sequence reads TGTGCCAGTAGTATAGATCTAGAGAATGAGCAGTTCTTC.